This entry lists 24 T cell receptor beta chains sequenced from one sample in a study of T cell responses to AZD1222 COVID-19 vaccine (dated by TCRdb to the early 2020s). The library was prepared using the immunoSEQ multiplex PCR assay. This immuneACCESS table, as held by TCRdb, lists in-frame sequences with V and J called but not all clones. Of the missing ones, under half trace to an unresolved V gene in checked studies; the others have no known cause. Here the sample has about 150,000 clones; about nine tenths occur a single time. The ten largest clones take up approximately 3.8% of the sample. The meaning of the sample's time point label: about 28 days (+/-7) after the second vaccine dose. Sequenced material: peripheral blood, taken 28 days after the second AZD1222 dose. The receptors derive from an adult who received the AZD1222 COVID-19 vaccine.

This rearrangement joins TRBV9 to TRBJ1-3, with D perhaps matching TRBD1 (5 bases). There are 15 residues in the CDR3. Trimming took off 0 bases at V and 4 bases at J, with 11 bases between the two ends. CDR1 is SGDLS, CDR2 YYNGEE, per germline. The chain's CDR3 is CASSVGQTRGNTIYF. CDR3 in DNA: TGTGCCAGCAGCGTAGGACAGACCCGAGGAAACACCATATATTTT. The full variable domain, its missing parts supplied by reference TRBV9 and TRBJ1-3, is DSGVTQTPKHLITATGQRVTLRCSPRSGDLSVYWYQQSLDQGLQFLIQYYNGEERAKGNILERFSAQQFPDLHSELNLSSLELGDSALYFCASSVGQTRGNTIYFGEGSWLTVV.

CDR3: CASSKQGRGTEAFF. CDR3 bases: TGTGCCAGCAGTAAACAGGGCCGCGGGACTGAAGCTTTCTTT. The J gene is TRBJ1-1, the V gene TRBV2, with a possible D match to TRBD1 (6 bases). Germline assignment: CDR1 SNHLY and CDR2 FYNNEI. The CDR3 extends over 14 amino acids. V dropped 5 bases and J dropped 5 bases, with 15 bases sitting between them.

This chain links TRBV30 with TRBJ2-1; D unclear. Trimming removed 0 bases from V and 5 bases from J, with 8 bases in between. The CDR3 runs to 13 residues. Germline V lookup: CDR1 GTSNPN, CDR2 SVGIG (reference sequence). Here the CDR3 reads CAWSVRLDNEQFF. As DNA, the CDR3 is TGTGCCTGGAGTGTACGTCTAGACAATGAGCAGTTCTTC.

The V and J genes are TRBV2 and TRBJ2-5; 10 nucleotides align to TRBD1. The V gene end was trimmed by 7 bases and the J gene end by 4 bases; junction bases not matched to a gene: 3. This CDR3 is built from 13 residues. Germline V gives CDR1 SNHLY, CDR2 FYNNEI. The CDR3 here is CASTRDRGETQYF. The DNA of the CDR3 is TGTGCCAGCACCCGGGACAGGGGAGAGACCCAGTACTTC.

The chain joins TRBV7-9 to TRBJ1-3; D not certain. V shed 2 bases and J shed 0 bases, with 11 bases lying between them. There are 16 residues in the CDR3. Per germline, CDR1 SEHNR and CDR2 FQNEAQ (reference sequence). The CDR3 DNA reads as TGTGCCAGCAGCTTAAGTGGCGGGGTCTCTGGAAACACCATATATTTT. Amino acids: CASSLSGGVSGNTIYF.

This clone was counted between two and nine times. The CDR3 loop is CAWTSIPTGGSSPLHF. The CDR3 DNA follows: TGTGCCTGGACCTCTATTCCCACAGGGGGCAGTTCACCCCTCCACTTT. The J gene is TRBJ1-6, the V gene TRBV30; TRBD1 matches at 9 bases. CDR3 length equals 16 residues. The germline gives CDR1 GTSNPN, CDR2 SVGIG (reference sequence). V lost 4 bases, J lost 9 bases, and 13 bases stayed unmatched.

This chain uses TRBV6-6 with TRBJ1-3; D is undetermined. V shed 0 bases and J shed 7 bases, with 13 bases lying between them. In germline, CDR1 is MNHNY, CDR2 SVGAGI (reference sequence). This CDR3 contains 15 residues. The CDR3 DNA reads as TGTGCCAGCAGTTACTCGGGCCTGGGCCTCAACACCATATATTTT. Protein sequence: CASSYSGLGLNTIYF.

This clone is a singleton in its sample. The junction departs from germline at one end; a sequencing error may be responsible. The CDR3: CASRYSDSGTISYEQYF. The CDR3 region has the DNA TGTGCCAGCAGATACTCAGATAGCGGGACAATCTCCTACGAGCAGTACTTC. The genes are TRBV6-2 or TRBV6-3 and TRBJ2-7, with 8 bases that match TRBD2. The V gene's germline CDR1 is MNHEY and CDR2 SVGEGT. This CDR3 is 17 amino acids long.

The chain couples TRBV7-3 to TRBJ2-5, with 11 bases aligning to TRBD1. In germline, CDR1 is SGHTA, CDR2 FQGTGA. This CDR3 is 15 amino acids long. The V gene end was trimmed by 5 bases and the J gene end by 2 bases; junction bases not matched to a gene: 4. This chain's CDR3 is CASSEDRGQQETQYF. The CDR3 DNA follows: TGTGCCAGCAGCGAGGACAGGGGGCAGCAAGAGACCCAGTACTTC.

J is TRBJ2-1 and V is TRBV9, with 8 bases matching TRBD2. This CDR3 spans 18 amino acids. V lost 4 bases and J lost 0; bases outside the gene matches: 12. Germline CDR1 and CDR2: SGDLS and YYNGEE. The CDR3 DNA follows: TGTGCCAGCAGCACTCTCCTTAGCGGGGACCCCTCCTACAATGAGCAGTTCTTC. This gives the protein CASSTLLSGDPSYNEQFF.

The chain uses TRBV5-1 and TRBJ2-1, with D unclear. Trimming stripped 2 bases from V and 0 bases from J, with 12 bases between. Germline loops: CDR1 SGHRS, CDR2 YFSETQ. The CDR3 is 16 residues long. The CDR3 DNA sequence: TGCGCCAGCAGCTTTGATATGGCGAGCTCCTACAATGAGCAGTTCTTC. This translates into CASSFDMASSYNEQFF.

The chain couples TRBV4-2 to TRBJ2-1; 10 bases match TRBD2. Germline V gene lookup returns CDR1 LGHNA and CDR2 YNFKEQ. V gave up 4 bases and J gave up 6 bases; unmatched junction bases: 18. The CDR3 has 19 amino acids. CDR3 DNA sequence: TGTGCCAGCAGCCCAACTCTGGAGGGGTTAGCGGGAGGATTCAATGAGCAGTTCTTC. It is translated as CASSPTLEGLAGGFNEQFF.

The rearrangement joins TRBV28 to TRBJ1-5; D is uncertain. CDR3 length: 12 residues. The V end was cut by 7 bases, the J end by 1 base, with 5 bases between. In germline, CDR1 is MDHEN, CDR2 SYDVKM. The CDR3 spells CASKQSNQPQHF. The CDR3 DNA reads as TGTGCCAGCAAGCAAAGCAATCAGCCCCAGCATTTT.

The chain joins TRBV11-3 to TRBJ2-1, with 8 nucleotides matching TRBD2. J gave up 1 base and V 6 bases, and 2 bases lay outside the gene matches. This CDR3 spans 14 amino acids. CDR1 is SGHNT, CDR2 YENEEA, per germline. The CDR3 loop is CASRTSGSYNEQFF. The DNA of the CDR3 is TGTGCCAGCAGAACTAGCGGATCCTACAATGAGCAGTTCTTC.

CDR3 region: CASSFLGAGDTGELFF. CDR3 DNA sequence: TGCGCCAGCAGCTTTTTGGGGGCCGGGGACACCGGGGAGCTGTTTTTT. The V call is TRBV5-1, the J call TRBJ2-2, with a weak D call TRBD1 (6 bases). Trimming removed 2 bases at V and 3 bases at J, with 14 bases between. This CDR3 is 16 amino acids long. Germline V gene lookup returns CDR1 SGHRS and CDR2 YFSETQ.

This rearrangement joins TRBV11-1 to TRBJ1-2; no definite D call. V was cut by 0 bases and J by 4 bases, with 9 bases left in between. This CDR3 contains 14 residues. Germline CDR1 and CDR2: SGHAT and FQDESV (reference sequence). CDR3 in DNA: TGTGCCAGCAGCTTAGCCGGCAGAAGCTATGGCTACACCTTC. It yields the protein CASSLAGRSYGYTF.

The chain combines TRBV7-6 with TRBJ2-3, with D perhaps matching TRBD2 (7 bases). The germline V gene encodes CDR1 SGHVS and CDR2 FNYEAQ. With 1 base removed from V and 2 bases from J, the gap between germline ends came to 13 bases. The CDR3 sequence is 16 residues long. This chain's CDR3 is CASSLVGGGITDTQYF. In DNA form, the CDR3 reads TGTGCCAGCAGCTTAGTAGGGGGGGGTATCACAGATACGCAGTATTTT. The variable domain in full, with the rest retrieved from reference TRBV7-6 and TRBJ2-3, is GAGVSQSPRYKVTKRGQDVALRCDPISGHVSLYWYRQALGQGPEFLTYFNYEAQQDKSGLPNDRFSAERPEGSISTLTIQRTEQRDSAMYRCASSLVGGGITDTQYFGPGTRLTVL.

This chain links TRBV6-5 with TRBJ2-1; possible D gene TRBD1, 5 bases. V was cut by 6 bases and J by 1 base, with 13 bases left in between. Germline CDR1 MNHEY, CDR2 SVGAGI. There are 15 residues in the CDR3. The chain's CDR3 is CASSGRTFSYNEQFF. Here the CDR3 DNA reads TGTGCCAGCAGCGGCCGGACATTTTCCTACAATGAGCAGTTCTTC.

The V call is TRBV4-1, the J call TRBJ2-1; D call uncertain. The CDR3 extends over 12 amino acids. The V end was cut by 1 base, the J end by 4 bases, with 2 bases between. CDR1 MGHRA and CDR2 YSYEKL come from the germline V gene. The CDR3 nucleotides read TGCGCCAGCAGCCAAGTGTACAATGAGCAGTTCTTC. Protein: CASSQVYNEQFF.

This clone was found once. CDR3 residues: CASTHMDSTEQFF. Written as DNA, the CDR3 is TGTGCCAGCACTCACATGGACTCGACTGAGCAGTTCTTC. The rearrangement links TRBV6-6 to TRBJ2-1; D perhaps matches TRBD2 (5 bases). This CDR3 is built from 13 residues. Trimming stripped 7 bases from V and 9 bases from J, with 16 bases between. In germline, CDR1 is MNHNY, CDR2 SVGAGI (reference sequence).

The V and J genes are TRBV9 and TRBJ2-2; D is uncertain. The V end was cut by 5 bases, the J end by 1 base, with 3 bases between. Germline V gene lookup returns CDR1 SGDLS and CDR2 YYNGEE. The length of the CDR3 is 12 residues. CDR3: CASRRNTGELFF. The CDR3 nucleotides are TGTGCCAGCAGGCGGAACACCGGGGAGCTGTTTTTT.

V gene TRBV14 combines with J gene TRBJ1-2; D perhaps matches TRBD1 (5 bases). Germline CDR1 is SGHDN and CDR2 is FVKESK. Trimming removed 4 bases from V and 4 bases from J, with 19 bases in between. This CDR3 is 16 amino acids long. The CDR3 DNA sequence: TGTGCCAGCAGCCCAGCGGGACGAAGCCTCCTCTATGGCTACACCTTC. The encoded protein is CASSPAGRSLLYGYTF. The full variable domain, completed using reference TRBV14 and TRBJ1-2, is EAGVTQFPSHSVIEKGQTVTLRCDPISGHDNLYWYRRVMGKEIKFLLHFVKESKQDESGMPNNRFLAERTGGTYSTLKVQPAELEDSGVYFCASSPAGRSLLYGYTFGSGTRLTVV.

The chain has TRBV27 and TRBJ1-6; 7 positions agree with TRBD1. The CDR3 covers 16 residues. Germline-derived CDR1 and CDR2 are MNHEY and SMNVEV (reference sequence). Trimming removed 5 bases from V and 9 bases from J; junction bases left unmatched: 13. The CDR3 here is CASSQYPGTVTSPLHF. The CDR3 DNA reads TGTGCCAGCAGTCAATACCCCGGGACAGTGACTTCACCCCTCCACTTT.

The rearrangement uses TRBV9 and TRBJ2-1, with 13 bases aligning to TRBD2. Germline V lookup: CDR1 SGDLS, CDR2 YYNGEE. The trim removed 4 bases at V and 7 bases at J, leaving 8 bases unmatched. The length of the CDR3 is 16 residues. In nucleotides, the CDR3 is TGTGCCAGCAGCCCAACCGGGACTAGCGGGATTAATGAGCAGTTCTTC. It specifies CASSPTGTSGINEQFF.